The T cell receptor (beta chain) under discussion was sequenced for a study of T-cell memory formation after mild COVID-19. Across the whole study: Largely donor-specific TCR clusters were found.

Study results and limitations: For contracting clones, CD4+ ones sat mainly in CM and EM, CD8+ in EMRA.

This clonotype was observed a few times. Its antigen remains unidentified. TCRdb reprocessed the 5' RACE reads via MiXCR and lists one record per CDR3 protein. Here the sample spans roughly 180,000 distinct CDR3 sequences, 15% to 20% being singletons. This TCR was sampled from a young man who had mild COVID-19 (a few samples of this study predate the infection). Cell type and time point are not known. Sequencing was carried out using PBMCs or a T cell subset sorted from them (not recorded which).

DNA for the CDR3: TGTGCCAGCAGTACCCGGGACAGCTCCTACAATGAGCAGTTCTTC. This encodes CASSTRDSSYNEQFF. The chain links TRBV12-3 or TRBV12-4 to TRBJ2-1, with 7 bases fitting TRBD1. The CDR3 length is 15 residues. The ends lost 5 bases at V and 0 bases at J; junction bases unmatched: 4.